This T cell receptor beta chain is drawn from a study of response to subunit inactivated influenza vaccine. The V end was cut by 0 bases, the J end by 1 base, with 9 bases between. The length of the CDR3 is 15 residues. Germline V gives CDR1 LGHNA, CDR2 YNFKEQ. As concerns this clonotype: The antigen remains unidentified.

Study-wide results and limits: Authors suggested each seasonal influenza vaccination recruits few new T cells.

TCRdb reanalysed the RT-PCR reads using MiXCR and keeps one entry per CDR3 protein. The sample holds over 750,000 distinct CDR3 sequences, about 20% seen once. The sample consisted of PBMCs from blood, taken roughly 5 days after vaccination. The clonotype was recovered from a man aged 50 or older who received an inactivated influenza vaccine. V is TRBV4-2 and J is TRBJ2-5; no definite D call. The chain's CDR3 is CASSQDHHSQETQYF. The CDR3 DNA reads TGTGCCAGCAGCCAAGATCACCACAGCCAAGAGACCCAGTACTTC.